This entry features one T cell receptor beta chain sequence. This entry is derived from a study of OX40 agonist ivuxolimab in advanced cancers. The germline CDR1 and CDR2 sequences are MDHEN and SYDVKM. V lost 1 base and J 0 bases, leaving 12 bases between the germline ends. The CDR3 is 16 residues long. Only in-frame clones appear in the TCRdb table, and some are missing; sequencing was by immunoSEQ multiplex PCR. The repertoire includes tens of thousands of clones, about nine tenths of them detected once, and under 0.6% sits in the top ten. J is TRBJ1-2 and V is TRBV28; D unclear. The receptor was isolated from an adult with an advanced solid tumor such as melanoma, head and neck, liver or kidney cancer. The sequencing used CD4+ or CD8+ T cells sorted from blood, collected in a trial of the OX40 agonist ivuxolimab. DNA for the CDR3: TGTGCCAGCAGTTTATACCGCCGCGGAACTAACTATGGCTACACCTTC. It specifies CASSLYRRGTNYGYTF.